This passage covers 11 T cell receptor beta chains from one sample sequenced in a study of blood T cell repertoires in COVID-19. Here immunoSEQ multiplex PCR was the method, and the copy in TCRdb shows in-frame clones only, minus some. The sample yields some 140,000 clones, approximately 81% seen once. Sequencing used peripheral blood. The receptors derive from a woman aged 60 to 75 with active or convalescent COVID-19.

The chain uses TRBV27 and TRBJ2-1; 13 bases line up with TRBD2. The germline V gene encodes CDR1 MNHEY and CDR2 SMNVEV (reference sequence). V shed 5 bases, J shed 0 bases, and the junction held 1 base outside the gene matches. This CDR3 is built from 16 residues. The CDR3 spells CASSRTSGSSYNEQFF. The CDR3, as DNA: TGTGCCAGCAGTCGGACTAGCGGGAGCTCCTACAATGAGCAGTTCTTC.

This chain connects TRBV27 to TRBJ2-6; D gene ambiguous. Germline V gene sequence: CDR1 MNHEY, CDR2 SMNVEV (reference sequence). The V end was cut by 4 bases, the J end by 0 bases, with 7 bases between. The CDR3 is 15 residues long. The CDR3 loop is CASSSISSGANVLTF. DNA of the CDR3: TGTGCCAGCAGTTCAATTAGCTCTGGGGCCAACGTCCTGACTTTC.

CDR3 nucleotides: TGTGCCAGCAGACAGGGAACTAATGAAAAACTGTTTTTT. Protein: CASRQGTNEKLFF. The genes are TRBV3-1 (or the pseudogene TRBV3-2) and TRBJ1-4; tentative D call: TRBD1 (6 bases). The CDR3 contains 13 residues. CDR1 is LGHDT and CDR2 is YNNKEL in the germline V gene (reference sequence). The V end lost 6 bases, the J end lost 1 base, and 6 bases lay between the germline ends.

The chain combines TRBV7-9 with TRBJ1-2; 11 nucleotides line up with TRBD1. Germline V gives CDR1 SEHNR, CDR2 FQNEAQ (reference sequence). The V gene end was trimmed by 2 bases and the J gene end by 6 bases; junction bases not matched to a gene: 5. The CDR3 contains 15 residues. The CDR3 DNA follows: TGTGCCAGCAGCTTAACCGGGACAGGGGGAGATGGCTACACCTTC. It specifies CASSLTGTGGDGYTF.

The gene calls are TRBV18 and TRBJ2-1; TRBD2 matches 10 bases. Germline V gene sequence: CDR1 KGHSH, CDR2 LQKENI. The CDR3 extends over 17 amino acids. Trimming cost V 3 bases and J 4 bases; bases outside gene matches: 9. CDR3 in DNA: TGTGCCAGCTCACCGCGGGCTAGCGGGGGCCAATACAATGAGCAGTTCTTC. Translating gives CASSPRASGGQYNEQFF. The full variable domain, completed using reference TRBV18 and TRBJ2-1, is NAGVMQNPRHLVRRRGQEARLRCSPMKGHSHVYWYRQLPEEGLKFMVYLQKENIIDESGMPKERFSAEFPKEGPSILRIQQVVRGDSAAYFCASSPRASGGQYNEQFFGPGTRLTVL.

The chain has TRBV9 and TRBJ1-1, with D perhaps matching TRBD1 (5 bases). This CDR3 contains 14 residues. Looked up from germline, CDR1 is SGDLS and CDR2 is YYNGEE. With 3 bases removed from V and 2 bases from J, the gap between germline ends came to 11 bases. As DNA, the CDR3 is TGTGCCAGCAGCGCGGACACAACCAACACTGAAGCTTTCTTT. Encoded protein: CASSADTTNTEAFF.

V usage is TRBV5-1 and J usage is TRBJ2-3, with TRBD1 matching over 7 bases. The CDR3 contains 16 residues. Germline V gene data show CDR1 as SGHRS and CDR2 as YFSETQ. V shed 0 bases and J 1 base; nucleotides not matched to a gene: 5. DNA for the CDR3: TGCGCCAGCAGCTTGGAGGGGGCGGCCCGCACAGATACGCAGTATTTT. Translation: CASSLEGAARTDTQYF. The full variable domain, its missing parts supplied by reference TRBV5-1 and TRBJ2-3, is KAGVTQTPRYLIKTRGQQVTLSCSPISGHRSVSWYQQTPGQGLQFLFEYFSETQRNKGNFPGRFSGRQFSNSRSEMNVSTLELGDSALYLCASSLEGAARTDTQYFGPGTRLTVL.

The CDR3 loop reads CASSFQRGFYDRYTF. The CDR3 DNA is TGTGCCAGCAGCTTCCAGAGGGGGTTCTATGATCGCTACACCTTC. The chain links TRBV5-4 to TRBJ1-2; the D gene is possibly TRBD1 (6 bases). CDR3 length: 15 amino acids. The germline V gene has CDR1 SGHNT and CDR2 YYREEE (reference sequence). V lost 2 bases and J 9 bases, leaving 20 bases between the germline ends.

V is TRBV7-3 and J is TRBJ2-2, with D possibly TRBD1 on 6 matching bases. V was clipped by 5 bases and J by 7 bases, with 17 bases between them. This CDR3 has 15 residues. Germline V lookup: CDR1 SGHTA, CDR2 FQGTGA. The CDR3 is CASSTLLGAGGELFF. The CDR3 DNA is TGTGCCAGCAGCACCCTTTTGGGGGCGGGCGGGGAGCTGTTTTTT.

The chain combines TRBV4-1 with TRBJ1-1; D is undetermined. Germline V gives CDR1 MGHRA, CDR2 YSYEKL. With 0 bases removed from V and 0 bases from J, the gap between germline ends came to 8 bases. The CDR3 is 15 residues long. The CDR3 reads CASSQEHSLNTEAFF. The CDR3 DNA sequence: TGCGCCAGCAGCCAAGAGCACAGCTTGAACACTGAAGCTTTCTTT.

This clone came up a few times. The rearrangement joins TRBV27 to TRBJ2-3; D unresolved. Germline CDR1 reads MNHEY; CDR2 reads SMNVEV (reference sequence). This CDR3 is built from 16 residues. V was pared by 4 bases and J by 2 bases, with 16 bases between. CDR3 residues: CASSSLAFPSTDTQYF. CDR3 bases: TGTGCCAGCAGTTCCCTGGCCTTCCCCTCCACAGATACGCAGTATTTT.